The clone carrying this T cell receptor beta chain was observed a few times. Here immunoSEQ multiplex PCR was the method, and the copy in TCRdb shows in-frame clones only, minus some. Among about 15,000 clones listed, roughly four fifths were seen once. Patients were adults with ileal or ileocolonic Crohn's disease needing resection. The data originate from a study of T cell repertoires in ileal Crohn's disease. Turning to the study itself: Median disease duration was approximately eight years; roughly 35% smoked at surgery. Thiopurines (approximately 10) or anti-TNF agents (around 19) were given postoperatively to about half.

Trimming took off 3 bases at V and 2 bases at J, with 17 bases between the two ends. The CDR3 runs to 17 residues. Germline CDR1 and CDR2: SGDLS and YYNGEE. The origin of this receptor is an adult with Crohn's disease. The V call is TRBV9, the J call TRBJ2-2; weak D call: TRBD2 (5 bases). Sequencing was carried out using ileal tissue. The CDR3 DNA reads TGTGCCAGCAGCGGGGGATTAGATCGGGGTAACACCGGGGAGCTGTTTTTT. Translating it yields CASSGGLDRGNTGELFF.